These 30 T cell receptor beta chains were sequenced from one sample in a study of siplizumab effects on memory and regulatory T cells. Data came from immunoSEQ multiplex PCR; TCRdb stores just in-frame clones and leaves some out. The sample has some 120,000 clones; approximately 94% are singletons. The source material was non-Treg CD4+ T cells sorted from blood. Receptors were obtained from a human donor in good health.

This chain joins TRBV19 and TRBJ1-5; D is ambiguous. Trimming shortened V by 3 bases and J by 0 bases, and 3 bases separated the two germline ends. This CDR3 comprises 13 residues. CDR1 and CDR2 (germline): LNHDA, SQIVND (reference sequence). In DNA, the CDR3 is TGTGCCAGTAGTATGGATAGCAATCAGCCCCAGCATTTT. It yields the protein CASSMDSNQPQHF.

The rearrangement uses TRBV18 and TRBJ2-5, with a possible D match to TRBD1 (5 bases). The germline V gene encodes CDR1 KGHSH and CDR2 LQKENI. Trimming removed 1 base from V and 4 bases from J, with 10 bases in between. There are 14 residues in the CDR3. DNA of the CDR3: TGTGCCAGCTCACCACAGGGGCAGGGAGAGACCCAGTACTTC. Translated, it gives CASSPQGQGETQYF. The full variable domain, completed using reference TRBV18 and TRBJ2-5, is NAGVMQNPRHLVRRRGQEARLRCSPMKGHSHVYWYRQLPEEGLKFMVYLQKENIIDESGMPKERFSAEFPKEGPSILRIQQVVRGDSAAYFCASSPQGQGETQYFGPGTRLLVL.

This chain links TRBV5-1 with TRBJ2-7; 15 nucleotides match TRBD2. Germline V gene lookup returns CDR1 SGHRS and CDR2 YFSETQ. V shed 4 bases and J 4 bases; nucleotides not matched to a gene: 9. This CDR3 is 17 amino acids long. The CDR3 loop reads CASSDPGTSGRTYEQYF. DNA of the CDR3: TGCGCCAGCAGCGATCCCGGGACTAGCGGGAGGACGTACGAGCAGTACTTC.

The V call is TRBV20-1, the J call TRBJ1-1; D call uncertain. The germline gives CDR1 DFQATT, CDR2 SNEGSKA (reference sequence). The V end was cut by 3 bases, the J end by 7 bases, with 9 bases between. CDR3 length equals 11 residues. CDR3 region: CSASVQIEAFF. The CDR3 nucleotides are TGCAGTGCTAGTGTACAGATTGAAGCTTTCTTT.

J is TRBJ1-4 and V is TRBV18; D ambiguous. Germline-derived CDR1 and CDR2 are KGHSH and LQKENI. CDR3 size: 16 residues. V lost 3 bases and J 0 bases, leaving 11 bases between the germline ends. CDR3 in amino acids: CASSPLAFATNEKLFF. CDR3 in DNA: TGTGCCAGCTCACCCTTGGCATTTGCAACTAATGAAAAACTGTTTTTT.

The V gene is TRBV5-4, the J gene TRBJ2-7, with a possible D match to TRBD1 (6 bases). The CDR3 consists of 16 residues. Germline CDR1 reads SGHNT; CDR2 reads YYREEE (reference sequence). Trimming pared 5 bases from V and 2 bases from J, leaving 20 bases between. The CDR3 region is CASSPGHRDGAYEQYF. CDR3 DNA sequence: TGTGCCAGCAGTCCGGGACACCGGGACGGAGCCTACGAGCAGTACTTC.

V and J are TRBV2 and TRBJ1-4, with D possibly TRBD1 on 5 matching bases. Germline CDR1 is SNHLY and CDR2 is FYNNEI. This CDR3 is built from 13 residues. Trimming stripped 6 bases from V and 4 bases from J, with 9 bases between. The CDR3 is CASRRQLNEKLFF. The DNA of the CDR3 is TGTGCCAGCAGGCGACAGCTTAATGAAAAACTGTTTTTT.

The chain uses TRBV6-6 and TRBJ2-1, with 7 bases identical to TRBD2. Trimming removed 6 bases from V and 9 bases from J; junction bases left unmatched: 11. Germline CDR1 reads MNHNY; CDR2 reads SVGAGI (reference sequence). The CDR3 spans 14 residues. The CDR3 loop reads CASSPTLTSSEQFF. CDR3 DNA sequence: TGTGCCAGCAGCCCTACCCTGACTAGCAGTGAGCAGTTCTTC.

The CDR3 reads CASSAGTGGYTF. The CDR3 bases are TGTGCCAGCAGTGCCGGGACAGGGGGCTACACCTTC. The V gene is TRBV6-5, the J gene TRBJ1-2, with 9 bases matching TRBD1. The CDR3 consists of 12 residues. Germline-derived CDR1 and CDR2 are MNHEY and SVGAGI. Trimming cost V 5 bases and J 8 bases; bases outside gene matches: 3.

The chain recombines TRBV27 with TRBJ1-1, with D unclear. The CDR3 contains 16 residues. Trimming cost V 5 bases and J 7 bases, with 23 bases left between them. CDR1 and CDR2 (germline): MNHEY, SMNVEV (reference sequence). CDR3 loop: CASSPYDRTGMIEAFF. The CDR3 DNA sequence: TGTGCCAGCAGTCCCTACGATCGGACGGGCATGATTGAAGCTTTCTTT.

This rearrangement joins TRBV2 to TRBJ2-2; TRBD1 matches at 7 bases. CDR1 is SNHLY and CDR2 is FYNNEI in the germline V gene. The CDR3 covers 12 residues. V lost 5 bases to trimming and J lost 7 bases; unmatched junction nucleotides: 1. Here the CDR3 DNA reads TGTGCCAGCAGTCGACAGGGCGGGGAGCTGTTTTTT. Amino acids: CASSRQGGELFF.

The chain combines TRBV5-1 with TRBJ1-3, with D hard to call. From germline, CDR1 is SGHRS and CDR2 YFSETQ. Trimming took off 4 bases at V and 0 bases at J, with 17 bases between the two ends. The CDR3 has 17 residues. CDR3 DNA sequence: TGCGCCAGCAGCGCGACCCCTTGGCGGAGCTCTGGAAACACCATATATTTT. Its protein is CASSATPWRSSGNTIYF.

This chain links TRBV6-5 with TRBJ1-2, with D possibly TRBD1 on 6 matching bases. This CDR3 has 15 amino acids. CDR1 is MNHEY, CDR2 SVGAGI, per germline. The V gene lost 4 bases and the J gene lost 2 bases, with 14 bases spanning the gap. CDR3: CASSSTGIANYGYTF. For the CDR3, the DNA is TGTGCCAGCAGTTCTACAGGGATCGCAAACTATGGCTACACCTTC.

The genes are TRBV5-4 and TRBJ2-2; 7 bases line up with TRBD1. CDR3 size: 15 residues. CDR1 and CDR2 from the germline V gene are SGHNT and YYREEE (reference sequence). The J segment lost 6 bases and the V segment lost 4 bases, leaving 9 bases of the junction unmatched. CDR3 residues: CASSQIGQAAGELFF. The CDR3 DNA follows: TGTGCCAGCAGCCAGATCGGACAGGCCGCCGGGGAGCTGTTTTTT.

As for this clone: A junction boundary mismatches the germline segment, possibly from a read error. CDR3 sequence: CASSLAGTGAYNEQFF. The CDR3 nucleotides read TGTGCCAGCAGCCTAGCCGGGACAGGGGCCTACAATGAGCAGTTCTTC. The chain uses TRBV7-6 and TRBJ2-1; 10 nucleotides match TRBD1. This CDR3 has 16 residues. CDR1 SGHVS and CDR2 FNYEAQ come from the germline V gene.

V gene TRBV7-6 combines with J gene TRBJ1-4; TRBD1 matches at 10 bases. The germline gives CDR1 SGHVS, CDR2 FNYEAQ. The CDR3 contains 15 residues. V lost 5 bases to trimming and J lost 8 bases; unmatched junction nucleotides: 8. The chain's CDR3 is CASSPGTGEGEKLFF. The CDR3 DNA reads TGTGCCAGCAGCCCGGGGACAGGGGAGGGAGAAAAACTGTTTTTT. The whole variable domain, filled in from reference TRBV7-6 and TRBJ1-4, reads GAGVSQSPRYKVTKRGQDVALRCDPISGHVSLYWYRQALGQGPEFLTYFNYEAQQDKSGLPNDRFSAERPEGSISTLTIQRTEQRDSAMYRCASSPGTGEGEKLFFGSGTQLSVL.

This clone was seen a single time. The chain employs TRBV5-5 and TRBJ1-1, with D possibly being TRBD1 (5 bases). The CDR3 consists of 15 residues. Germline-derived CDR1 and CDR2 are SGHKS and YYEKEE (reference sequence). V dropped 9 bases and J dropped 4 bases, with 22 bases sitting between them. CDR3 nucleotides: TGTGCCACCAACTCGGCCAGACAGACATCCACTGAAGCTTTCTTT. It is translated as CATNSARQTSTEAFF.

This sequence joins TRBV5-1 and TRBJ1-4; D may be TRBD1 (5 bases). The length of the CDR3 is 13 residues. Germline V gene lookup returns CDR1 SGHRS and CDR2 YFSETQ. Trimming took off 1 base at V and 7 bases at J, with 8 bases between the two ends. DNA for the CDR3: TGCGCCAGCAGCTTGTACGGGACTGAAAAACTGTTTTTT. This codes for CASSLYGTEKLFF. The variable domain in full, completed from reference TRBV5-1 and TRBJ1-4, reads KAGVTQTPRYLIKTRGQQVTLSCSPISGHRSVSWYQQTPGQGLQFLFEYFSETQRNKGNFPGRFSGRQFSNSRSEMNVSTLELGDSALYLCASSLYGTEKLFFGSGTQLSVL.

The V gene is TRBV2, the J gene TRBJ2-2, with a possible D match to TRBD1 (6 bases). V lost 3 bases to trimming and J lost 1 base, with 9 bases between them. This CDR3 is built from 15 residues. Germline lookup yields CDR1 SNHLY and CDR2 FYNNEI. For the CDR3, the DNA is TGTGCCAGCAGTGAGCGCAGGGGGAACACCGGGGAGCTGTTTTTT. Amino acid sequence: CASSERRGNTGELFF.

The chain joins TRBV7-7 to TRBJ2-3; 9 nucleotides line up with TRBD2. The CDR3 has 15 amino acids. Trimming cost V 4 bases and J 2 bases; bases outside gene matches: 4. CDR1 is SSHAT and CDR2 is FNYEAQ in the germline V gene (reference sequence). CDR3 protein: CASSSLAGLTDTQYF. CDR3 nucleotide sequence: TGTGCCAGCAGCTCCCTAGCGGGGCTCACAGATACGCAGTATTTT. The variable domain in full, completed from reference TRBV7-7 and TRBJ2-3, reads GAGVSQSPRYKVTKRGQDVTLRCDPISSHATLYWYQQALGQGPEFLTYFNYEAQPDKSGLPSDRFSAERPEGSISTLTIQRTEQRDSAMYRCASSSLAGLTDTQYFGPGTRLTVL.

The gene calls are TRBV27 and TRBJ2-4; 10 bases match TRBD1. The CDR3 contains 16 residues. The V and J ends lost 4 bases and 6 bases, in that order; junction bases with no gene match: 9. The germline V gene has CDR1 MNHEY and CDR2 SMNVEV (reference sequence). The CDR3 region is CASSSFVTGGRNIQYF. The CDR3, as DNA: TGTGCCAGCAGTTCTTTCGTGACAGGGGGCAGAAACATTCAGTACTTC.

This clone showed up just once. The CDR3 bases are TGTGCCAGCTCACCAATGTACAGGAACACTGAAGCTTTCTTT. It translates to CASSPMYRNTEAFF. The chain recombines TRBV18 with TRBJ1-1; D is unresolved. The CDR3 loop spans 14 amino acids. Germline lookup yields CDR1 KGHSH and CDR2 LQKENI. Trimming removed 2 bases from V and 1 base from J, with 8 bases in between.

The chain couples TRBV29-1 to TRBJ2-7; 10 bases fit TRBD1. From germline, CDR1 is SQVTM and CDR2 ANQGSEA. Losses at the gene ends were 4 bases for V and 9 bases for J; bases not matched to a gene: 12. This CDR3 contains 14 residues. CDR3 in DNA: TGCAGCGTTGCAGAGGACAGGGGGATGGGCGGGCAGTACTTC. Its protein is CSVAEDRGMGGQYF.

The genes are TRBV23-1 and TRBJ1-2; 9 bases are shared with TRBD1. TRBV23-1 is treated as an ORF (open reading frame) with a function not yet certain. CDR3 length: 15 amino acids. V lost 3 bases and J lost 6; bases outside the gene matches: 8. The CDR3 spells CASSHPGQGSDGYTF. The CDR3 nucleotides read TGCGCCAGCAGTCACCCCGGACAGGGGTCGGATGGCTACACCTTC.

The chain combines TRBV18 with TRBJ1-5; 11 bases agree with TRBD1. CDR1 is KGHSH and CDR2 is LQKENI in the germline V gene. The V and J ends lost 5 bases and 5 bases, in that order; junction bases with no gene match: 5. This CDR3 region has 15 residues. CDR3 coding DNA: TGTGCCAGCTCAGCGAGGACAGGGGGCGATCAGCCCCAGCATTTT. Encoded protein: CASSARTGGDQPQHF.

The gene calls are TRBV5-6 and TRBJ1-6; 8 bases line up with TRBD1. The V and J ends lost 4 bases and 13 bases, in that order; junction bases with no gene match: 22. This CDR3 has 18 residues. Germline CDR1 reads SGHDT; CDR2 reads YYEEEE. This CDR3 is CASSRSRDRTLSSRPLHF. The CDR3 region has the DNA TGTGCCAGCAGCCGCAGCCGGGACAGGACCCTTTCGTCGCGGCCCCTCCACTTT. The variable domain in full, completed from reference TRBV5-6 and TRBJ1-6, reads DAGVTQSPTHLIKTRGQQVTLRCSPKSGHDTVSWYQQALGQGPQFIFQYYEEEERQRGNFPDRFSGHQFPNYSSELNVNALLLGDSALYLCASSRSRDRTLSSRPLHFGNGTRLTVT.

The sample holds one count of this clone. CDR3 loop: CASSAQGESNQPQHF. CDR3 nucleotide sequence: TGTGCCAGCAGCGCCCAGGGGGAAAGCAATCAGCCCCAGCATTTT. The V and J genes are TRBV9 and TRBJ1-5, with TRBD1 matching 7 bases. CDR1 is SGDLS and CDR2 is YYNGEE in the germline V gene. The CDR3 has 15 amino acids. The junction had 4 bases not matched to a gene; V was cut back by 3 bases and J by 1 base.

V is TRBV7-6 and J is TRBJ1-5; possible D gene TRBD1, 6 bases. V was pared by 5 bases and J by 4 bases, with 15 bases between. The CDR3 is made up of 15 amino acids. CDR1 is SGHVS and CDR2 is FNYEAQ in the germline V gene. The CDR3 region is CASSLGGPNNQPQHF. The CDR3, as DNA: TGTGCCAGCAGCCTAGGGGGACCGAATAATCAGCCCCAGCATTTT.

This clone was recorded once. The chain has TRBV25-1 and TRBJ2-5; D remains unclear. The V gene's germline CDR1 is MGHDK and CDR2 SYGVNS. V lost 1 base to trimming and J lost 3 bases, with 9 bases between them. This CDR3 spans 14 amino acids. The CDR3: CASSEWAGKETQYF. The CDR3 coding sequence is TGTGCCAGCAGTGAATGGGCAGGTAAAGAGACCCAGTACTTC.

Note on this clone: Other nucleotide sequences in the sample specify the same CDR3. The genes are TRBV5-1 and TRBJ1-2, with 8 bases aligning to TRBD1. The CDR3 has 13 amino acids. With 4 bases clipped from V and 3 bases from J, the junction kept 2 bases outside the gene matches. Germline V lookup: CDR1 SGHRS, CDR2 YFSETQ. The CDR3 region is CASSPTGDYGYTF. CDR3 coding DNA: TGCGCCAGCAGCCCGACAGGGGACTATGGCTACACCTTC.